The clone carrying this T cell receptor (beta chain) was seen once. Germline-derived CDR1 and CDR2 are MNHEY and SMNVEV (reference sequence). V shed 6 bases and J 2 bases; nucleotides not matched to a gene: 10. This CDR3 comprises 16 residues. These data come from a study of blood T cell repertoires in COVID-19. Study as a whole: COVID-19 samples from acute and convalescent phases originated in the United States, Italy and Spain. Sample material is recorded as cDNA or gDNA derived from T cells, B-cell-depleted T cells, or PBMCs.

TCRdb's copy holds only in-frame clones and misses some; the assay was immunoSEQ multiplex PCR. The sample has 75,000 or so clones, approximately 80% seen once. The sample taken for sequencing was peripheral blood. This chain joins TRBV27 and TRBJ2-3; 8 nucleotides line up with TRBD2. This clonotype was obtained from a woman in her seventies with acute or convalescent COVID-19. For the CDR3, the DNA is TGTGCCAGCAGCCAACCAACTAGCGGAGTCACAGATACGCAGTATTTT. Its protein product is CASSQPTSGVTDTQYF.